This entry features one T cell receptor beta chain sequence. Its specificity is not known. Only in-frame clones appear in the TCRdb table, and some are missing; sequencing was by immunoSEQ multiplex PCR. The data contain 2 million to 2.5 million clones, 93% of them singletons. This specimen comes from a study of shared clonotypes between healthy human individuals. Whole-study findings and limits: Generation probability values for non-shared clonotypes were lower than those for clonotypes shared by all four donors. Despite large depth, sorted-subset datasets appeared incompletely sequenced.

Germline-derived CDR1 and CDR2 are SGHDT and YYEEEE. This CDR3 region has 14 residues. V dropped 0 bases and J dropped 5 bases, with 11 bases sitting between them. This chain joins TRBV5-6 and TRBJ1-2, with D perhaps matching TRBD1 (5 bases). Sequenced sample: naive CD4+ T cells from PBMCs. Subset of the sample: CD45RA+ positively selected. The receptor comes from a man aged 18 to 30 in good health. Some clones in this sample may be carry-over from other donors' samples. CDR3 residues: CASSLDRGTYGYTF. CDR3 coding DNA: TGTGCCAGCAGCTTGGATAGGGGTACTTATGGCTACACCTTC.